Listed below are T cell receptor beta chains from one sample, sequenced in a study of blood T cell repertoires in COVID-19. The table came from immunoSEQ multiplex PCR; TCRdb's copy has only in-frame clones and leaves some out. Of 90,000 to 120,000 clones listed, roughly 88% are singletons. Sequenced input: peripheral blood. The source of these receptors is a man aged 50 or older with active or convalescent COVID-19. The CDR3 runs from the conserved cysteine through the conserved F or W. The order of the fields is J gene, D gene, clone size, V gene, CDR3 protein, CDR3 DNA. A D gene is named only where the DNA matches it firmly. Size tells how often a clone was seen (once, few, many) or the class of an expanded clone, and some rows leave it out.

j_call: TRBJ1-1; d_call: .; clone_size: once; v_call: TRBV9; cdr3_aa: CASSAGQMNTEAFF; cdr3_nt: TGTGCCAGCAGCGCAGGACAGATGAACACTGAAGCTTTCTTT
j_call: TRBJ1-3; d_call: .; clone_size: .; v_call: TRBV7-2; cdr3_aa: CASSLTGLTGNTIYF; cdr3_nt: TGTGCCAGCAGCTTGACAGGCTTGACTGGAAACACCATATATTTT
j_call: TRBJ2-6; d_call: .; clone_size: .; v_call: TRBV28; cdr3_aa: CASSLYRGRGVLSGANVLTF; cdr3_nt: TGTGCCAGCAGTTTATATCGAGGACGGGGAGTCCTCTCTGGGGCCAACGTCCTGACTTTC
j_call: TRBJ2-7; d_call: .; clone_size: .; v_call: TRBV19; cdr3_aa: CASSQLALGEQYF; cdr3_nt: TGTGCCAGTAGTCAACTAGCTCTCGGCGAGCAGTACTTC
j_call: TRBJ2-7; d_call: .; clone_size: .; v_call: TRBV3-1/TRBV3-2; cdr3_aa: CASSQGLEGEQYF; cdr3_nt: TGTGCCAGCAGCCAAGGGCTAGAAGGCGAGCAGTACTTC
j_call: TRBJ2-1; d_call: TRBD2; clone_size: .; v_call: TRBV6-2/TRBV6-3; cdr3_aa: CASSLQRGPHEQFF; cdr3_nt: TGTGCCAGCAGCCTCCAGCGGGGCCCACATGAGCAGTTCTTC
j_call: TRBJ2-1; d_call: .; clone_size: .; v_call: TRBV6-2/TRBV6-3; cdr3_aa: CASSYNSYNEQFF; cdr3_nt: TGTGCCAGCAGTTACAACAGCTACAATGAGCAGTTCTTC
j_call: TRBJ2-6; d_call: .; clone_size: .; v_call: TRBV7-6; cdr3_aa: CASSSSLGANVLTF; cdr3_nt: TGTGCCAGCAGCTCCTCCCTTGGGGCCAACGTCCTGACTTTC
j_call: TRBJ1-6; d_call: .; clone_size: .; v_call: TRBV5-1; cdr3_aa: CASSLVGTGTYNSPLHF; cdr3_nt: TGCGCCAGCAGCTTGGTCGGGACTGGTACCTATAATTCACCCCTCCACTTT
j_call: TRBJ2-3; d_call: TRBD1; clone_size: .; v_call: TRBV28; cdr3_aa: CASSLGTAGTDTQYF; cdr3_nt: TGTGCCAGCAGTTTGGGGACAGCGGGCACAGATACGCAGTATTTT
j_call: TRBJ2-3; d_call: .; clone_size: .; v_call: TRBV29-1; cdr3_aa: CSVEESTDTQYF; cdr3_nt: TGCAGCGTTGAAGAGAGTACAGATACGCAGTATTTT
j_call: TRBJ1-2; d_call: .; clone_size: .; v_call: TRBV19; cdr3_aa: CASSEQRARYGYTF; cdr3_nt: TGTGCCAGTAGTGAGCAGAGGGCCAGGTATGGCTACACCTTC
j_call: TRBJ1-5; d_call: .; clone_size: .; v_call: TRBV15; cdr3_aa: CATSRSGPHQPQHF; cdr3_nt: TGTGCCACCAGCAGGTCAGGTCCGCATCAGCCCCAGCATTTT
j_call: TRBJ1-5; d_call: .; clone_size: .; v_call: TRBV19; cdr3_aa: CATSGYLQPQHF; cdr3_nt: TGTGCCACTTCAGGGTATCTACAGCCCCAGCATTTT
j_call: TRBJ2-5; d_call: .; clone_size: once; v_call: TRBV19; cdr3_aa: CASKDRQETQYF; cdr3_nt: TGTGCCAGTAAAGACAGACAAGAGACCCAGTACTTC
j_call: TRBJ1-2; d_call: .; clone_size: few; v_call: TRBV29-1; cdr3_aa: CSVELNYGYTF; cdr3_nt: TGCAGCGTTGAACTAAACTATGGCTACACCTTC
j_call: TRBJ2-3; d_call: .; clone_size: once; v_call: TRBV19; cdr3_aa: CASSTGRVPDTQYF; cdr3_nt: TGTGCCAGTAGTACCGGGCGGGTTCCTGATACGCAGTATTTT
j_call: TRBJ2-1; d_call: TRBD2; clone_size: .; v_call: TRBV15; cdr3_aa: CATSRDLAGVSDEQFF; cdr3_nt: TGTGCCACCAGCAGAGATTTGGCGGGAGTAAGCGATGAGCAGTTCTTC
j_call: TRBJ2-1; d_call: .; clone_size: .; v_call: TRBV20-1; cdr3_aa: CSARVPGGQFF; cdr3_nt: TGCAGTGCTAGGGTTCCCGGGGGGCAGTTCTTC
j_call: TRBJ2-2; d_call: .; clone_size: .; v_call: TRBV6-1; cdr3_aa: CASSEAGVAGELFF; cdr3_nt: TGTGCCAGCAGTGAAGCAGGGGTGGCCGGGGAGCTGTTTTTT
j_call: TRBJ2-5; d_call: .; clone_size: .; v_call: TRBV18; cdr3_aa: CASSPNREETQYF; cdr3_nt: TGTGCCAGCTCACCAAACAGGGAAGAGACCCAGTACTTC
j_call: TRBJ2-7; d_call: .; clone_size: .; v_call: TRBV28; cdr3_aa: CASWDLDYEQYF; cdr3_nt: TGTGCCAGCTGGGACTTAGACTACGAGCAGTACTTC
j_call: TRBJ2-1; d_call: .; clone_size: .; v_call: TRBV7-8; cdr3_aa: CASSYFPPGLNEQFF; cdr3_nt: TGTGCCAGCAGTTACTTCCCCCCAGGGCTCAATGAGCAGTTCTTC
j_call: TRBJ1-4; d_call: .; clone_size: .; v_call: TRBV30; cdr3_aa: CAWTSFDRSEKLFF; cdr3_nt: TGTGCCTGGACCTCTTTCGACAGGTCGGAAAAACTGTTTTTT
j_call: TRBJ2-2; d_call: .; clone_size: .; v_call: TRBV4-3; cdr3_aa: CASRGHPNTGELFF; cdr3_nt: TGCGCCAGCAGGGGACACCCGAACACCGGGGAGCTGTTTTTT
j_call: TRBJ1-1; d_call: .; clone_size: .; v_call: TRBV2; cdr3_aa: CASRDSLNTEAFF; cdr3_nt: TGTGCCAGCAGGGACAGCCTCAACACTGAAGCTTTCTTT
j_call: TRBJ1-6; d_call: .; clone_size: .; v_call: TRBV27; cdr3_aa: CASSTAGDNSPLHF; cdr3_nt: TGTGCCAGCAGTACCGCAGGGGATAATTCACCCCTCCACTTT
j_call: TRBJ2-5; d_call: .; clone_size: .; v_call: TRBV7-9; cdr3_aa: CASTRGQETQYF; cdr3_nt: TGTGCCAGCACCCGGGGCCAAGAGACCCAGTACTTC
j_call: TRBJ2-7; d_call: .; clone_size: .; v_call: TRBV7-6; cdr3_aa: CASSSTVVRAYEQYF; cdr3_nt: TGTGCCAGCAGCTCGACAGTAGTCCGGGCCTACGAGCAGTACTTC
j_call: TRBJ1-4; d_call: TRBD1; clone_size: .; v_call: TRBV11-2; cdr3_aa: CASSLWGTGPEKLFF; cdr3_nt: TGTGCCAGCAGCTTATGGGGGACAGGCCCTGAAAAACTGTTTTTT
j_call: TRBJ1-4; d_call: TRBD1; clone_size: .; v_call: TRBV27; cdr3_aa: CASSLGQYATNEKLFF; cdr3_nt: TGTGCCAGCAGTTTGGGACAGTATGCAACTAATGAAAAACTGTTTTTT